This TCR beta chain was sequenced during a study of neurological immune-mediated disorders. Findings and caveats of the study: Patients with HTLV-1-associated myelopathy had the highest level of TCR clonal expansion, whereas patients with multiple sclerosis had the lowest level, falling beneath the level found in healthy controls. Clinical features showed no association with the multiple sclerosis repertoire cluster, and MRI features showed none either.

cDNA synthesis was performed by 5'RACE with 10-nucleotide random UMIs. Every sequencing run produced over 200 million TCR-beta sequences, and the sequences from any one run covered 15-18 subjects. TCRdb re-analysed the 5' RACE reads in MiXCR, keeping a single row per CDR3 protein. The sample gives 40,000 to 55,000 distinct CDR3 sequences, roughly 3.2% of which show up once; more than 13% is in the top ten. As to this clonotype: Antigen specificity is unknown.

Sequencing was performed on PBMCs. This receptor was taken from a woman between 45 and 60 years old with multiple sclerosis.

The CDR3 spells CASSSPTLTDQETQYF. In nucleotides, the CDR3 is TGTGCCAGCAGCTCCCCTACCCTGACAGATCAAGAGACCCAGTACTTC. The V and J genes are TRBV12-3 or TRBV12-4 and TRBJ2-5; the D gene is possibly TRBD1 (5 bases). The V end lost 6 bases, the J end lost 2 bases, and 19 bases lay between the germline ends. This CDR3 comprises 16 residues.